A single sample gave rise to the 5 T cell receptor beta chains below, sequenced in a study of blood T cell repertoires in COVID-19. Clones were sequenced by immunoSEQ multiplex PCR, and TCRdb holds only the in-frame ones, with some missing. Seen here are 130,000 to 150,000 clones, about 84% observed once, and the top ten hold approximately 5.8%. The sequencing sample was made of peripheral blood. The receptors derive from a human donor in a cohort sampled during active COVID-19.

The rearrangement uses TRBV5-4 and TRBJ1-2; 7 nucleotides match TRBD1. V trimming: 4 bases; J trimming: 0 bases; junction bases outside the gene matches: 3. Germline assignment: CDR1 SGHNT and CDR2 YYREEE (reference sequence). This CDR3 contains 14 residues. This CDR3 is CASSQGQSNYGYTF. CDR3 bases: TGTGCCAGCAGCCAGGGACAGTCTAACTATGGCTACACCTTC.

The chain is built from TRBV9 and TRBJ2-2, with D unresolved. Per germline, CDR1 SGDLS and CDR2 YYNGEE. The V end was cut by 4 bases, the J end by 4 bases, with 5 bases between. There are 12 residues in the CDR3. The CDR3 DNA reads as TGTGCCAGCAGCCTCAGCACCGGGGAGCTGTTTTTT. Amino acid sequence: CASSLSTGELFF. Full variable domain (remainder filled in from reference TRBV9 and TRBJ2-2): DSGVTQTPKHLITATGQRVTLRCSPRSGDLSVYWYQQSLDQGLQFLIQYYNGEERAKGNILERFSAQQFPDLHSELNLSSLELGDSALYFCASSLSTGELFFGEGSRLTVL.

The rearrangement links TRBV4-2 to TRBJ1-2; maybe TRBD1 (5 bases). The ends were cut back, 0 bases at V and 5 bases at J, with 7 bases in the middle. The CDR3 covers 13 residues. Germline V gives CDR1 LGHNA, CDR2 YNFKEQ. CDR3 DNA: TGTGCCAGCAGCCAAGAGGCAGGGTATGGCTACACCTTC. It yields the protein CASSQEAGYGYTF.

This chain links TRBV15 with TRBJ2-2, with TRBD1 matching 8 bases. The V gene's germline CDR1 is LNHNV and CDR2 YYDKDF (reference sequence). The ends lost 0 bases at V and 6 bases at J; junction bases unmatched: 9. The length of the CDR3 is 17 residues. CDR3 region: CATSRDLRTGSSGELFF. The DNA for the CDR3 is TGTGCCACCAGCAGAGATCTGAGGACAGGGTCCTCCGGGGAGCTGTTTTTT.

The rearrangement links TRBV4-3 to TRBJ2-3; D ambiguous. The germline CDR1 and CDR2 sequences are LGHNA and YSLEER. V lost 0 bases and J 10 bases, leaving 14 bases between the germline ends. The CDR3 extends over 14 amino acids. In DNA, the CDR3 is TGCGCCAGCAGCCAAGAAGAGTCCCGAACGGCGCAGTATTTT. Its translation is CASSQEESRTAQYF.